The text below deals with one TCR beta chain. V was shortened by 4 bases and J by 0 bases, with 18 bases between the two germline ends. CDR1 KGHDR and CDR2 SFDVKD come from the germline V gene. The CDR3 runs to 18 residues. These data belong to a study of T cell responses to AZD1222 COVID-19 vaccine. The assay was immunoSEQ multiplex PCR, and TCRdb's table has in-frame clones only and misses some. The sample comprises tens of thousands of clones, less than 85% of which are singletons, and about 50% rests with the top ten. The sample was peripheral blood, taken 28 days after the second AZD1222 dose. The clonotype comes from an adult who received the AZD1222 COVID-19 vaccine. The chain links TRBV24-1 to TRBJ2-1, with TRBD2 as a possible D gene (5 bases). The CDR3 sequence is CATSDPGVAESSYNEQFF. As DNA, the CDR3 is TGTGCCACCAGTGACCCCGGGGTAGCTGAAAGCTCCTACAATGAGCAGTTCTTC.